This T cell receptor beta chain came from a study of regulatory T cells in long-lasting Graves disease. Study-wide results and caveats: It was in persistent disease that TRBV28, TRBJ1-2 and TRBJ2-5 were favored.

Indicated time point: newly diagnosed GD, antithyroid drugs for less than 3 months. PBMCs provided the RNA from which the TCR library was made. An endocrinology department located in Xi'an, China, was where the patients came from. TCR beta libraries were built with iRepertoire HTBI primers and Arm-PCR of CDR3 regions. TCRdb re-analysed the multiplex PCR reads in MiXCR, keeping a single row per CDR3 protein. The profile shows about 450,000 distinct CDR3 sequences, approximately 16% of them singletons. The CDR3 extends over 15 amino acids. In germline, CDR1 is MGHRA, CDR2 YSYEKL. V shed 3 bases and J shed 1 base, with 10 bases lying between them. This clonotype appeared many times. The antigen remains undetermined. This same sample was also taken into another study, of T cells in Graves' hyperthyroidism and ophthalmopathy. As reported in that work: An initial round of RT-PCR targeting the TCR CDR3 relied on the HTBI primer set.

The sequences come from peripheral blood mononuclear cells (PBMCs), collected at new diagnosis, from a patient treated with antithyroid drugs. The receptor was isolated from a woman aged 25 to 45 with Graves disease. V is TRBV4-1 and J is TRBJ2-1; maybe TRBD2 (5 bases). CDR3 residues: CASSQKSGSYNEQFF. The CDR3 coding sequence is TGCGCCAGCAGCCAGAAGAGCGGTTCCTACAATGAGCAGTTCTTC.